This T cell receptor beta chain was captured in a study of graft-versus-host responses after intestinal transplantation. Study background: Multivisceral, liver-intestinal, or isolated intestinal grafts were transplanted into recipients. Anti-thymocyte globulin induction preceded 2 to 4 years of tacrolimus and steroid maintenance in all recipients.

Processed graft tissue released its intraepithelial and lamina propria lymphocytes. Study-wide results and caveats: GvH clones occurred in recipient marrow; some first appeared in ileum or blood. Early post-transplant HvG declines were associated with peak circulating GvH clone levels.

Comments on this clone: Antigen specificity is unknown.

Assay: immunoSEQ multiplex PCR; the TCRdb copy retains only in-frame clones and omits some. The table shows 10,000 to 15,000 clones, with about 70% occurring only once. This clonotype originated in a human patient who received an intestinal transplant, so some T cells may come from the graft donor. The input for sequencing was ileum tissue, taken around 140 days after intestinal transplantation.

The CDR3 nucleotides read TGTGCCAGCAGCTTAGAACGGACAGATGCCTACGAGCAGTACTTC. Protein: CASSLERTDAYEQYF. The chain carries TRBV11-3 and TRBJ2-7; D perhaps matches TRBD1 (6 bases). From germline, CDR1 is SGHNT and CDR2 YENEEA. V was trimmed by 0 bases and J by 2 bases, leaving 11 bases between them. This CDR3 has 15 amino acids.